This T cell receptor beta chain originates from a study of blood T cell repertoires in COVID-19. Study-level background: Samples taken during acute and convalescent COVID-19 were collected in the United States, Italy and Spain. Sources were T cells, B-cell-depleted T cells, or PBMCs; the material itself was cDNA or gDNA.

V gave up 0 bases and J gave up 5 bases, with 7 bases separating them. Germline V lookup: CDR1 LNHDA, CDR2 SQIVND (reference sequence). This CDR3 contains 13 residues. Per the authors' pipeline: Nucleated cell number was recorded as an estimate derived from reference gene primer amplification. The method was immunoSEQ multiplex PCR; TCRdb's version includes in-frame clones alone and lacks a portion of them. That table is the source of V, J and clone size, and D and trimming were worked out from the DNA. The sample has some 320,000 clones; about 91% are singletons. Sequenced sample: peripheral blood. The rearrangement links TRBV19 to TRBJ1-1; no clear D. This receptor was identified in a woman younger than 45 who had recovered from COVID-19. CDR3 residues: CASSIDLETEAFF. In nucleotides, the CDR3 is TGTGCCAGTAGTATAGATCTGGAGACTGAAGCTTTCTTT.